This is a list of T cell receptor beta chains from one sample in a study of cytomegalovirus exposure and HLA in healthy donors. Assay: immunoSEQ multiplex PCR; the TCRdb copy retains only in-frame clones and omits some. The repertoire includes about 150,000 clones, roughly 70% of them detected once, and about 4.3% sits in the top ten. Sequenced input: PBMCs. The source is a man aged 18-30 years in good health and CMV-seropositive. The CDR3 runs from the conserved cysteine through the conserved F or W. A D gene is named only where the DNA matches it firmly. Not all rows give a size; the values are once, few, many and, for expanded clones, a class.

d_call clone_size j_call v_call cdr3_aa cdr3_nt
TRBD1 . TRBJ1-5 TRBV6-5 CASSYNIGGQPQHF TGTGCCAGCAGTTACAACATAGGGGGCCAGCCCCAGCATTTT
. . TRBJ2-3 TRBV6-1 CASSQGPTDTQYF TGTGCCAGCTCTCAGGGCCCCACAGATACGCAGTATTTT
. . TRBJ1-3 TRBV7-3 CASSLQGSGNTIYF TGTGCCAGCAGCTTACAGGGTTCGGGAAACACCATATATTTT
. . TRBJ2-5 TRBV30 CSTASYQETQYF TGTAGTACAGCTTCGTACCAAGAGACCCAGTACTTC
TRBD2 . TRBJ2-5 TRBV30 CAWSVPRTSGRVGETQYF TGTGCCTGGAGTGTACCTCGGACTAGCGGGAGGGTCGGGGAGACCCAGTACTTC
. few TRBJ2-2 TRBV11-3 CASSLRRGGTGELFF TGTGCCAGCAGCTTACGCAGGGGTGGCACCGGGGAGCTGTTTTTT
TRBD1 . TRBJ1-5 TRBV15 CATSRPGQGFSGNQPQHF TGTGCCACCAGCAGGCCGGGACAGGGCTTTTCAGGCAATCAGCCCCAGCATTTT
TRBD1 . TRBJ2-1 TRBV14 CASRGTGNEQFF TGTGCCAGCAGAGGGACAGGGAATGAGCAGTTCTTC
. . TRBJ1-1 TRBV30 CAWSELRGTEAFF TGTGCCTGGAGTGAGCTGAGAGGAACTGAAGCTTTCTTT
. . TRBJ1-6 TRBV15 CATSTGVDNSPLHF TGTGCCACCAGCACGGGGGTAGATAATTCACCCCTCCACTTT
TRBD1 . TRBJ1-4 TRBV18 CASSPTGTNEKLFF TGTGCCAGCTCACCGACAGGGACTAATGAAAAACTGTTTTTT
. few TRBJ2-3 TRBV28 CASSPRLGTDTQYF TGTGCCAGCAGTCCGAGGTTGGGCACAGATACGCAGTATTTT
TRBD2 . TRBJ2-2 TRBV9 CASSASGRVSGELFF TGTGCCAGCAGCGCTAGCGGGAGGGTGTCGGGGGAGCTGTTTTTT
. . TRBJ1-2 TRBV6-5 CASTGLPGVYGYTF TGTGCCAGCACCGGACTCCCAGGGGTCTATGGCTACACCTTC
TRBD2 . TRBJ2-3 TRBV5-8 CASSGAGAGKADTQYF TGTGCCAGCAGCGGAGCGGGGGCGGGGAAAGCAGATACGCAGTATTTT
TRBD1 once TRBJ2-7 TRBV28 CASSFSGTGGGEQYF TGTGCCAGCAGTTTTTCCGGGACAGGGGGTGGCGAGCAGTACTTC
. . TRBJ1-1 TRBV6-6 CASSYSSSTEAFF TGTGCCAGCAGTTACTCGAGTTCCACTGAAGCTTTCTTT